This TCR beta chain was recovered during a study of T-cell reconstitution after alpha-beta-depleted transplantation in children. Germline trimming cut 4 bases from V and 7 bases from J; bases unmatched to any gene: 8. The CDR3 spans 15 residues. Germline V gives CDR1 MDHEN, CDR2 SYDVKM. Unique molecular identifiers were incorporated into the prepared TCRbeta library. TCRdb reprocessed the PCR reads via MiXCR and lists one record per CDR3 protein. This table holds about 72,000 distinct CDR3 sequences, approximately 7.4% found once. The TCR comes from a human donor who donated a stem cell graft to a child with acute lymphoblastic leukemia. The sequences come from PBMCs from the stem cell graft donor, collected from the stem cell graft. The chain recombines TRBV28 with TRBJ2-7; 12 bases are a match to TRBD1. The DNA of the CDR3 is TGTGCCAGCAGTTACCGGGACAGGGGGCTCGGGGAGCAGTACTTC. This codes for CASSYRDRGLGEQYF.